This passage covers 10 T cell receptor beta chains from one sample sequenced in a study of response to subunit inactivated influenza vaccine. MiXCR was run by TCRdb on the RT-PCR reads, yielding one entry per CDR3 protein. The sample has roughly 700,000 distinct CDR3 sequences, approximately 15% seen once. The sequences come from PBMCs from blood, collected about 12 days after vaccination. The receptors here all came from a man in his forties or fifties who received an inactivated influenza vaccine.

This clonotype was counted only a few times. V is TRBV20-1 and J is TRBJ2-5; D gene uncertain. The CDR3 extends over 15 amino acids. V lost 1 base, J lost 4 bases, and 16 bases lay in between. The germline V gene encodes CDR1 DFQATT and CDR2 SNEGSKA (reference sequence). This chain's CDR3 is CSARVRAGRRETQYF. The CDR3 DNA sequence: TGCAGTGCTAGAGTCCGGGCAGGCCGCCGAGAGACCCAGTACTTC.

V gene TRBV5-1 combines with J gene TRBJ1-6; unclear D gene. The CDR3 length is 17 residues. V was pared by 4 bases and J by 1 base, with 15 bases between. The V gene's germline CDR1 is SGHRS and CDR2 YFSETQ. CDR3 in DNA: TGCGCCAGCAGCCCTCGAGCGGGCGCGTCCTATAATTCACCCCTCCACTTT. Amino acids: CASSPRAGASYNSPLHF.

CDR3 nucleotides: TGTGCCAGCAGCCCCTGGGAGGGGACTGGGGCCAACGTCCTGACTTTC. Its protein product is CASSPWEGTGANVLTF. The V call is TRBV5-6, the J call TRBJ2-6, with 7 bases lining up with TRBD2. Germline assignment: CDR1 SGHDT and CDR2 YYEEEE. Trimming cost V 4 bases and J 2 bases; bases outside gene matches: 6. The CDR3 contains 16 residues.

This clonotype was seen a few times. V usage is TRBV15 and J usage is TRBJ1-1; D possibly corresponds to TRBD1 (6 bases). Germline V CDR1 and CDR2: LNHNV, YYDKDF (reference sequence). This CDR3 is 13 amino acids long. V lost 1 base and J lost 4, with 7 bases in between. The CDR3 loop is CATSRGGGTEAFF. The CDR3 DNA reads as TGTGCCACCAGCAGAGGAGGGGGCACTGAAGCTTTCTTT.

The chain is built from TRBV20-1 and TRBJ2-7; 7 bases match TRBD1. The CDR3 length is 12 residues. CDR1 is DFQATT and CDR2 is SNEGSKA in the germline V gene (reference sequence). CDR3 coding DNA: TGCAGCGCGGCCCGGACAGGCTACGAGCAGTACTTC. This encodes CSAARTGYEQYF.

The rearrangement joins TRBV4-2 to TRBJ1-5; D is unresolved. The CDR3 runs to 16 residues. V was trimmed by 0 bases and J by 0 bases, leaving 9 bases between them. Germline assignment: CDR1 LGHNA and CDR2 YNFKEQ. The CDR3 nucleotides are TGTGCCAGCAGCCAAGACACCGCTAATAGCAATCAGCCCCAGCATTTT. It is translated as CASSQDTANSNQPQHF.

The CDR3 region is CSVGWGDTGELFF. DNA for the CDR3: TGCAGCGTTGGGTGGGGGGACACCGGGGAGCTGTTTTTT. This chain links TRBV29-1 with TRBJ2-2; the D gene is possibly TRBD2 (6 bases). Trimming removed 4 bases from V and 3 bases from J, with 9 bases in between. The CDR3 is 13 amino acids. The germline CDR1 and CDR2 sequences are SQVTM and ANQGSEA.

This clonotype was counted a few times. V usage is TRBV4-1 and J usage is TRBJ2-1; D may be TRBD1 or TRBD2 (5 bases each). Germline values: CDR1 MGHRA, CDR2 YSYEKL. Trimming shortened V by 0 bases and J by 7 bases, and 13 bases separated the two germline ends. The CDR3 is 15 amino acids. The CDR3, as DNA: TGCGCCAGCAGCCAAGATCTCCCTGGGGGAAATGAGCAGTTCTTC. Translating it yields CASSQDLPGGNEQFF.

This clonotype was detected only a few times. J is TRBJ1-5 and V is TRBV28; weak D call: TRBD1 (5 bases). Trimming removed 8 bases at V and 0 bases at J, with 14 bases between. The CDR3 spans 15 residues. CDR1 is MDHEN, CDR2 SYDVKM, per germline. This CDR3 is CASQRLDISNQPQHF. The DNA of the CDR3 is TGTGCCAGCCAACGACTGGACATTAGCAATCAGCCCCAGCATTTT.

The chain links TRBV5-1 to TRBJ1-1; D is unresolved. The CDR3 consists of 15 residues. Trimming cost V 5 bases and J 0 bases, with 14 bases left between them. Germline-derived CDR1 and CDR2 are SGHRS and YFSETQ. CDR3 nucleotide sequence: TGCGCCAGCAGTACTTTGGGTTTACTGAACACTGAAGCTTTCTTT. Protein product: CASSTLGLLNTEAFF.